The 8 T cell receptor beta chains below all came from one sample that was sequenced in a study of shared clonotypes between healthy human individuals. The naive CD8 fraction comprised CD45RO-negative cells positively selected for CCR7 and excluded terminally differentiated effector memory CD45RA+ cells. Profiling relied on immunoSEQ multiplex PCR, and the TCRdb table lists in-frame clones only, not all of them. The top ten clones hold more than 1.5% of a sample with approximately 2,200,000 clones, 85% to 95% of them seen once. Sequencing used naive CD8+ T cells from PBMCs. All receptors derive from a man aged 18 to 30 in good health. Some clones in this sample may be carry-over from other donors' samples.

This clone was recorded only once. The chain links TRBV7-2 to TRBJ2-7; a weak D match, TRBD2 (5 bases). V shed 4 bases and J shed 0 bases, with 13 bases lying between them. The CDR3 is 15 residues long. Germline V lookup: CDR1 SGHTA, CDR2 FQGNSA. The CDR3 loop reads CASSYHLALSYEQYF. The DNA for the CDR3 is TGTGCCAGCAGCTACCACCTAGCACTCTCCTACGAGCAGTACTTC.

This CDR3 is CASTAGTGELFF. CDR3 nucleotides: TGTGCCAGCACCGCAGGGACCGGGGAGCTGTTTTTT. The V and J genes are TRBV6-5 and TRBJ2-2, with D possibly being TRBD1 (5 bases). The CDR3 consists of 12 residues. Trimming took off 7 bases at V and 5 bases at J, with 8 bases between the two ends. The germline V gene encodes CDR1 MNHEY and CDR2 SVGAGI.

V and J are TRBV7-6 and TRBJ1-2; 8 bases map to TRBD1. CDR3 length: 16 residues. Per the germline V gene, CDR1 is SGHVS and CDR2 is FNYEAQ. V shed 3 bases, J shed 2 bases, and the junction held 8 bases outside the gene matches. In DNA form, the CDR3 reads TGTGCCAGCAGCTTGACCGCAGGGGGCACCAACTATGGCTACACCTTC. This gives the protein CASSLTAGGTNYGYTF.

In the case of this clone: The same CDR3 is also encoded by other DNA sequences in this sample. The rearrangement uses TRBV9 and TRBJ2-7; 8 bases are shared with TRBD1. There are 13 residues in the CDR3. Germline CDR1 and CDR2: SGDLS and YYNGEE. With V trimmed by 5 bases and J by 2 bases, 3 bases remained unmatched. The CDR3 DNA follows: TGTGCCAGCAGTGGGGACAGGCCCTACGAGCAGTACTTC. This translates into CASSGDRPYEQYF.

As concerns this clone: The junction does not match germline at one end; this may be a read error. The chain combines TRBV15 with TRBJ1-1, with a weak D call TRBD1 (5 bases). The CDR3 length is 14 residues. Germline lookup yields CDR1 LNHNV and CDR2 YYDKDF (reference sequence). The CDR3 DNA sequence: TGTGCCACCAGCGGAGACAGTGAGAACACTGAAGCTTTCTTT. Translating gives CATSGDSENTEAFF.

V gene TRBV5-1 combines with J gene TRBJ2-1; perhaps D is TRBD1 or TRBD2 (5 bases each). The CDR3 length is 14 residues. V lost 4 bases to trimming and J lost 5 bases, with 13 bases between them. Germline CDR1 reads SGHRS; CDR2 reads YFSETQ. This CDR3 reads CASSPTPGHNEQFF. The CDR3 DNA follows: TGCGCCAGCAGCCCTACGCCGGGACACAATGAGCAGTTCTTC.

The chain is built from TRBV10-2 and TRBJ1-1; D ambiguous. Trimming left V 2 bases short and J 5 bases short, with 9 bases between. The CDR3 is 13 residues long. Germline V gene data show CDR1 as WSHSY and CDR2 as SAAADI. CDR3 loop: CASSEPGRTEAFF. CDR3 coding DNA: TGCGCCAGCAGTGAGCCCGGACGGACTGAAGCTTTCTTT.

The genes are TRBV9 and TRBJ1-1; D gene unclear. Germline V gene lookup returns CDR1 SGDLS and CDR2 YYNGEE. This CDR3 contains 13 residues. V was pared by 0 bases and J by 9 bases, with 12 bases between. This CDR3 reads CASSVDSGSKAFF. The CDR3 DNA reads TGTGCCAGCAGCGTAGATAGCGGTTCCAAAGCTTTCTTT.